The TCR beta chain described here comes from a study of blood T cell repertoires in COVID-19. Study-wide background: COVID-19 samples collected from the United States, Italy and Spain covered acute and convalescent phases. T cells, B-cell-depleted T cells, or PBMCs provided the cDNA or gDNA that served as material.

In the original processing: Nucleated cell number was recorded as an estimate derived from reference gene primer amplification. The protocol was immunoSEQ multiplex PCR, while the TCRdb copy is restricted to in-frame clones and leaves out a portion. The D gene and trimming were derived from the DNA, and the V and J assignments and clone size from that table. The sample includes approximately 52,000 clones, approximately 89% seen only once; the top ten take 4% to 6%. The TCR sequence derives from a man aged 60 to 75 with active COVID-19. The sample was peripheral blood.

The CDR3 region is CASSLAGSLYEQYF. CDR3 nucleotides: TGTGCCAGCAGCTTAGCGGGCAGCTTATACGAGCAGTACTTC. The V call is TRBV7-9, the J call TRBJ2-7; no clear D gene. This CDR3 is built from 14 residues. Germline CDR1 SEHNR, CDR2 FQNEAQ (reference sequence). V gave up 0 bases and J gave up 4 bases, with 10 bases separating them.